The present TCR beta chain was sequenced within a study of Ad26.COV2.S vaccination and SARS-CoV-2 variants. Overall study context: Intramuscular Ad26.COV2.S at 5x10^10 or 1x10^11 viral particles.

Using immunoSEQ multiplex PCR, the repertoire was profiled, and TCRdb retains in-frame clones only, with some absent. The repertoire includes about 320,000 clones, roughly 90% of them detected once, and approximately 5.8% sits in the top ten. The CDR3 spans 18 residues. Per the germline V gene, CDR1 is SGHTA and CDR2 is FQGNSA. V gave up 2 bases and J gave up 7 bases; unmatched junction bases: 13. The treatment was: 15 to 20 received Ad26.COV2.S at low or high dose, single or two shots; 5 received placebo; per-sample allocation not given. All samples were drawn on day 63, counting from the first vaccine or placebo injection.

Here the sequenced sample was peripheral blood, taken in a trial of Ad26.COV2.S vaccine versus placebo. This rearrangement joins TRBV7-2 to TRBJ2-1, with 11 bases matching TRBD2. This clonotype was sampled from a person between 18 and 60 years old who received the Ad26.COV2.S COVID-19 vaccine or a placebo. CDR3 protein: CASSLRLAGGLGANEQFF. The CDR3 nucleotides read TGTGCCAGCAGCTTACGTCTAGCGGGGGGCCTGGGGGCAAATGAGCAGTTCTTC. The full variable domain, completed using reference TRBV7-2 and TRBJ2-1, is GAGVSQSPSNKVTEKGKDVELRCDPISGHTALYWYRQSLGQGLEFLIYFQGNSAPDKSGLPSDRFSAERTGGSVSTLTIQRTQQEDSAVYLCASSLRLAGGLGANEQFFGPGTRLTVL.